This is a list of T cell receptor beta chains from one sample in a study of blood T cell repertoires in COVID-19. Sequencing was performed with immunoSEQ multiplex PCR; in TCRdb, only in-frame clones are kept and a portion is missing. The sample holds under 150,000 clones, 81% seen once. Input material: peripheral blood. All receptors derive from a woman in her fifties or sixties with active or convalescent COVID-19. CDR3s include the opening cysteine and the closing phenylalanine or tryptophan. A D gene is named only where the DNA matches it firmly. Some rows have no size entry. The others give once, few or many, or a class for an expanded clone.

length: 13
size: -
D: -
J: TRBJ2-5
V: TRBV7-2
DNA: TGTGCCAGCGGAAACGTTAGGGGGGAGACCCAGTACTTC
CDR3: CASGNVRGETQYF

length: 12
size: few
D: -
J: TRBJ1-1
V: TRBV10-3
DNA: TGTGCCATCAGTCTGGACAGTACTGAAGCTTTCTTT
CDR3: CAISLDSTEAFF

length: 15
size: -
D: TRBD2
J: TRBJ2-3
V: TRBV24-1
DNA: TGTGCCACCAGTAGGACTAGCGGAGTAACAGATACGCAGTATTTT
CDR3: CATSRTSGVTDTQYF

length: 18
size: once
D: TRBD2
J: TRBJ2-1
V: TRBV24-1
DNA: TGTGCCACCAGTGATACAACTGTAGCGGGGGGCTCCTACAATGAGCAGTTCTTC
CDR3: CATSDTTVAGGSYNEQFF

length: 13
size: -
D: -
J: TRBJ2-7
V: TRBV29-1
DNA: TGCAGCGTTGGAGGAGACAGTCTCTACGAGCAGTACTTC
CDR3: CSVGGDSLYEQYF

length: 13
size: few
D: -
J: TRBJ2-7
V: TRBV19
DNA: TGTGCCAGTAGTATTGAGGGTTCCTACGAGCAGTACTTC
CDR3: CASSIEGSYEQYF

length: 15
size: -
D: -
J: TRBJ2-2
V: TRBV7-3
DNA: TGTGCCAGCAGCTTAGATCCAGGCCTCCCCGGGGAGCTGTTTTTT
CDR3: CASSLDPGLPGELFF

length: 15
size: -
D: TRBD2
J: TRBJ2-5
V: TRBV6-5
DNA: TGTGCCAGCTTACGAGGGACTAGCGGGGTCGAGACCCAGTACTTC
CDR3: CASLRGTSGVETQYF

length: 14
size: -
D: -
J: TRBJ1-1
V: TRBV10-3
DNA: TGTGCCACCCAGGCGGGGGAAACGAACACTGAAGCTTTCTTT
CDR3: CATQAGETNTEAFF

length: 16
size: -
D: TRBD2
J: TRBJ2-2
V: TRBV4-1
DNA: TGCGCCAGCAGCCCGACTAGCGGGGGGCACACCGGGGAGCTGTTTTTT
CDR3: CASSPTSGGHTGELFF

length: 14
size: -
D: TRBD1
J: TRBJ1-1
V: TRBV28
DNA: TGTGCCAGCGGGGACAGGGGGCGCAGGATAGAAGCTTTCTTT
CDR3: CASGDRGRRIEAFF

length: 15
size: -
D: -
J: TRBJ1-1
V: TRBV7-9
DNA: TGTGCCAGCAGCTCCGATGGGGGCGCGAACACTGAAGCTTTCTTT
CDR3: CASSSDGGANTEAFF

length: 15
size: -
D: -
J: TRBJ1-1
V: TRBV9
DNA: TGTGCCAGCAGCGTAGTGCTGGGAGGCGACACTGAAGCTTTCTTT
CDR3: CASSVVLGGDTEAFF

length: 15
size: few
D: -
J: TRBJ1-1
V: TRBV18
DNA: TGTGCCAGCTCACCGCTTCGAACAGCGAACACTGAAGCTTTCTTT
CDR3: CASSPLRTANTEAFF

length: 14
size: -
D: -
J: TRBJ1-2
V: TRBV5-1
DNA: TGCGCCAGCAGCTTGGAGGAGCCTAACTATGGCTACACCTTC
CDR3: CASSLEEPNYGYTF